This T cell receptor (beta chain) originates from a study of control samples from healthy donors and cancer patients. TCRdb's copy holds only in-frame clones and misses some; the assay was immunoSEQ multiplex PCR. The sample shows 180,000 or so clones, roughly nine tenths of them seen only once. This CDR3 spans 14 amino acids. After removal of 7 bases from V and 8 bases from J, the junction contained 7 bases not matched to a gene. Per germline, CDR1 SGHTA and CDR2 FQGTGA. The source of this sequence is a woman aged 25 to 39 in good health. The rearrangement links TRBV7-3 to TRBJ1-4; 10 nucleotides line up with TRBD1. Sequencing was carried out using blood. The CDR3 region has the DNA TGTGCCAGCACCCGGGACAGGGGAGGGGAAAAACTGTTTTTT. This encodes CASTRDRGGEKLFF. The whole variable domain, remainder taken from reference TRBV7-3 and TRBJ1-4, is GAGVSQTPSNKVTEKGKYVELRCDPISGHTALYWYRQSLGQGPEFLIYFQGTGAADDSGLPNDRFFAVRPEGSVSTLKIQRTERGDSAVYLCASTRDRGGEKLFFGSGTQLSVL.